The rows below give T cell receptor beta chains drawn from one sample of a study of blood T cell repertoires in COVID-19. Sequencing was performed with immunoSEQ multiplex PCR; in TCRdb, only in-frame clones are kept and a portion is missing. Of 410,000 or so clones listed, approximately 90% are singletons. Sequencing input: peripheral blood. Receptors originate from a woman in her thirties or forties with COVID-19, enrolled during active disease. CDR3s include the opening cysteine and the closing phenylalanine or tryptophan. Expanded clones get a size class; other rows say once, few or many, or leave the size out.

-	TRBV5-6	CASSLGGPYEQYF
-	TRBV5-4	CASSLISGGINEQFF
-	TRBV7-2	CASSTRTGGFSQPQHF
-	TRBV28	CASRKDSANTGELFF
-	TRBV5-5	CASSYSGGDYGYTF
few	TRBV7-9	CASLGSNSGNTIYF
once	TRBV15	CATSKGTGGPGYTF
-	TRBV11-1	CASSSPRDRVKIGLHF
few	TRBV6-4	CASSDDGGSNQPQHF
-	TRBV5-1	CASSLSSTNEKLFF
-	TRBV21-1	CASSKERGNEKLFF
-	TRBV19	CASGDRMNTEAFF
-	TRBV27	CASSFTGLAGGLVRNEQFF
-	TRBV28	CASSLGTNGYTF
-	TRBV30	CAWSLGGQGGQPQHF
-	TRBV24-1	CATRGQGSSGANVLTF
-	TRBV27	CASSRPRGSGNTEAFF
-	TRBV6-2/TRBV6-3	CASSHQGVNQPQHF
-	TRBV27	CASSLTGGTDTQYF
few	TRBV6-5	CASSYSGGRNEQYF
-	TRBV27	CASGPTGWYEQYF
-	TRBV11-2	CASSLRAGYQPQHF
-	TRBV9	CASSLISGSVTDTQYF
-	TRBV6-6	CASSQIPQTGGDYGYTF
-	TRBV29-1	CSVLTNEKLFF
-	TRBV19	CASSIDRGDTQYF
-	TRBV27	CASSSGGYGYTF
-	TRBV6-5	CAIGTGEIGTEAFF
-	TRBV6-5	CASSYNGGGLYEQYF
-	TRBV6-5	CASSSSTGELFF
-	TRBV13	CASSYRVFDSPLHF
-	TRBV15	CATSSGQGGDIQYF
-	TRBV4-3	CASSQRGQGPTEAFF
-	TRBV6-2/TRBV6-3	CASSYSPGRNTEAFF
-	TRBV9	CASGLTSGASYNEQFF
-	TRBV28	CASSLPAWAPNEQFF
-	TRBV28	CASSLRGLYQGDGYTF
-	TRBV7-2	CASRPRGTSGTYNEQFF
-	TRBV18	CASSGTLMNTEAFF
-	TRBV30	CAWTSDRGLGEQYF
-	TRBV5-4	CASSAADSNQPQHF
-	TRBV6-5	CASSYARGLNGNTIYF
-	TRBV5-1	CASSATGPETQYF
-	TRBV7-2	CASSSGLGTDYYGYTF